This T cell receptor beta chain was identified during a study of cytomegalovirus exposure and HLA in healthy donors. PCR was performed using 60 Vbeta and 13 Jbeta primers. The table came from immunoSEQ multiplex PCR; TCRdb's copy has only in-frame clones and leaves some out. The sample includes 140,000 or so clones, 76% seen only once; the top ten take 1.5% to 2%. Worth noting for this clone: The antigen is unknown.

V lost 4 bases to trimming and J lost 7 bases; unmatched junction nucleotides: 7. The CDR3 runs 14 residues. Germline V gives CDR1 SGHTA, CDR2 FQGNSA. Study results and caveats: Most observed TCR sequences were rare, whereas some public TCRs were detected in many donors. Among CMV-associated TCR beta chains, most appeared HLA-restricted in a later analysis. 150 or so TCR beta chains were listed as cytomegalovirus-associated.

The clonotype originates from a middle-aged woman in good health and CMV-seronegative. Sequenced sample: PBMCs. V and J are TRBV7-2 and TRBJ2-7, with TRBD1 identical over 10 bases. The CDR3 coding sequence is TGTGCCAGCAGCTCCGGGACAGGGGTTAAAGAGCAGTACTTC. Residues: CASSSGTGVKEQYF.